The 3 T cell receptor beta chains below all came from one sample that was sequenced in a study of T cells in women clearing cervical HPV infection. Assay: immunoSEQ multiplex PCR; the TCRdb copy retains only in-frame clones and omits some. The sample totals 25,000 to 30,000 clones; its top ten clones hold more than 9.5%. Sequencing was done on a sample of blood buffy coat. The receptors were gathered from a woman aged 18 to 75 with a cervical HPV16 infection that either progressed to CIN3+ or cleared (not recorded which).

Points on this clone: The read finishes 3 residues shy of the CDR3 end, and the germline J gene is used to complete it. This chain connects TRBV6-2 or TRBV6-3 to TRBJ2-7; D perhaps matches TRBD2 (6 bases). V lost 8 bases to trimming and J lost 6 bases, with 17 bases between them. There are 13 residues in the CDR3. CDR1 is MNHEY, CDR2 SVGEGT, per germline. The covered CDR3 bases are TGTGCCAGCCGGATTAGCGGCCCTCTCGAG. Protein: CASRISGPLE. The entire CDR3 reads CASRISGPLEQYF.

In regard to this clone: The read ends 3 residues shy of where the CDR3 ends; the end is completed using the germline J gene. This chain joins TRBV7-9 and TRBJ1-2, with TRBD1 as a possible D gene (5 bases). The CDR3 totals 15 residues. Germline CDR1 and CDR2: SEHNR and FQNEAQ (reference sequence). CDR3 DNA, as far as it was read: TGTGCCAGCAGCCAAACTCAGCAGGGTGTAGGCGGC. It specifies CASSQTQQGVGG. From start to end, the CDR3 is CASSQTQQGVGGYTF. Based on the CDR3 plus reference TRBV7-9 and TRBJ1-2, the full variable domain is DTGVSQNPRHKITKRGQNVTFRCDPISEHNRLYWYRQTLGQGPEFLTYFQNEAQLEKSRLLSDRFSAERPKGSFSTLEIQRTEQGDSAMYLCASSQTQQGVGGYTFGSGTRLTVV.

Comments on this clone: The CDR3 is cut off 3 residues early in the read; its end comes from the germline J gene. The rearrangement uses TRBV2 and TRBJ1-6, with TRBD1 identical over 9 bases. Germline V gene data show CDR1 as SNHLY and CDR2 as FYNNEI. The CDR3 is 14 residues long. The V segment lost 6 bases and the J segment 10 bases; nucleotides outside the gene matches: 7. The CDR3 DNA, read in part, is TGTGCCAGCAGGGAACAGGGGGCTGGCTCACCC. It codes for CASREQGAGSP. In full, the CDR3 reads CASREQGAGSPLHF.